The rows below give T cell receptor beta chains drawn from one sample of a study of T cell responses to AZD1222 COVID-19 vaccine. TCRdb keeps only in-frame clones here, not all; method: immunoSEQ multiplex PCR. This sample carries more than 80,000 clones, 86% of them seen once, and the ten largest clones take about 10%. The input for sequencing was peripheral blood, taken on day 0 of AZD1222 vaccination. The receptors were sampled from an adult in good health. The CDR3 runs from the conserved cysteine through the conserved F or W. The D gene is left open where the match is weak. Clone size appears in some rows only: once, few, many, or a class for an expanded clone.

>-|TRBV11-2|TRBD2|TRBJ2-5
TGTGCCAGCAGCTTGGCGGGAGGGCCCGCTTTGAAAGAGACCCAGTACTTC
CASSLAGGPALKETQYF
>-|TRBV5-1|TRBD1|TRBJ2-3
TGCGCCAGCAGCTCTGAACCCGGGACAGGAGCGCAGTATTTT
CASSSEPGTGAQYF
>-|TRBV27|-|TRBJ2-2
TGTGCCAGCTCAGGAGGGCAGGGAAACGCGCCCGCCGGGGAGCTGTTTTTT
CASSGGQGNAPAGELFF
>-|TRBV18|TRBD1|TRBJ1-6
TGTGCCAGCTCGCTTGACAGGGCGAATTCACCCCTCCACTTT
CASSLDRANSPLHF
>-|TRBV19|-|TRBJ1-2
TGTGCCAGTAGTACTCAAACAGGAGAAGGCTACACCTTC
CASSTQTGEGYTF
>-|TRBV12-3/TRBV12-4|-|TRBJ1-2
TGTGCCAGCAGTTTGGGCCGTTACTATGGCTACACCTTC
CASSLGRYYGYTF
>once|TRBV27|-|TRBJ2-1
TGTGCCAGCACTTTCAGCGGGTCCTACAATGAGCAGTTCTTC
CASTFSGSYNEQFF
>-|TRBV4-1|TRBD1|TRBJ1-1
TGCGCCAGCAGCCCGGGACAGGGGGGGAACACTGAAGCTTTCTTT
CASSPGQGGNTEAFF
>-|TRBV7-2|TRBD1|TRBJ2-7
TGTGCCAGCAGCTTAATCGGGTCGGAGCAGGGGGCACGGGAGCAGTACTTC
CASSLIGSEQGAREQYF
>-|TRBV4-2|-|TRBJ1-5
TGTGCCAGCAGCCCCGCCGGGTCCGGCAATCAGCCCCAGCATTTT
CASSPAGSGNQPQHF
>-|TRBV28|-|TRBJ2-2
TGTGCCAGCAGAGGGACGAACACCGGGGAGCTGTTTTTT
CASRGTNTGELFF
>few|TRBV5-1|-|TRBJ2-2
TGCGCCAGCACCCGGGGGGCTGCGACTGGTCTTTTCACCGGGGAGCTGTTTTTT
CASTRGAATGLFTGELFF
>-|TRBV6-5|TRBD1|TRBJ1-1
TGTGCCAGCAGGGACAGGGGGAACGCTGAAGCTTTCTTT
CASRDRGNAEAFF
>-|TRBV11-3|-|TRBJ2-1
TGTGCCAGCAGCTTAACAGGGTGGGGTGAGCAGTTCTTC
CASSLTGWGEQFF
>-|TRBV11-3|-|TRBJ2-2
TGTGCCAGCAGCTTCAAGACTACCGGGGAGCTGTTTTTT
CASSFKTTGELFF
>-|TRBV7-3|TRBD2|TRBJ2-1
TGTGCCAGCAGCTTAACGAGCGGGAGGAGTGAGCAGTTCTTC
CASSLTSGRSEQFF
>-|TRBV7-6|-|TRBJ2-1
TGTGCCATCGGAGGGTCTTTCTACAATGAGCAGTTCTTC
CAIGGSFYNEQFF
>-|TRBV28|-|TRBJ2-5
TGTGCCAGCAGTTTCACTGGACTCCATCAAGAGACCCAGTACTTC
CASSFTGLHQETQYF
>-|TRBV6-5|-|TRBJ1-2
TGTGCCAGTTCGACCGTGCAGGTCTATGGCTACACCTTC
CASSTVQVYGYTF
>few|TRBV9|TRBD2|TRBJ2-1
TGTGCCAGCAGCGTAGATGGCGGGAGGCTGGGGGAGCAGTTCTTC
CASSVDGGRLGEQFF
>-|TRBV11-2|-|TRBJ1-6
TGTGCCAGCAGCTTTGGGACATCCTATAATTCACCCCTCCACTTT
CASSFGTSYNSPLHF
>-|TRBV2|TRBD1|TRBJ1-2
TGTGCCAGCACAGGACAGGAGGGCTATGGCTACACCTTC
CASTGQEGYGYTF
>-|TRBV9|TRBD2|TRBJ2-7
TGTGCCAGCAGCGCCGGACTAGCGGGACTGAACGAGCAGTACTTC
CASSAGLAGLNEQYF
>-|TRBV6-5|-|TRBJ2-5
TGTGCCAGCAGTTACTCCACGGGGCAGGGCCAAGAGACCCAGTACTTC
CASSYSTGQGQETQYF
>-|TRBV11-3|-|TRBJ1-6
TGTGCCAGCAGCTTAGGATCCAATTCACCCCTCCACTTT
CASSLGSNSPLHF
>-|TRBV6-5|TRBD1|TRBJ1-1
TGTGCCAGCACCGTGACAGGGGGCACTGAAGCTTTCTTT
CASTVTGGTEAFF
>-|TRBV10-3|TRBD1|TRBJ1-2
TGTGCCATGAGAGGGACAGGGAGTCATGAGGCCACCTTC
CAMRGTGSHEATF
>-|TRBV2|-|TRBJ1-1
TGTGCCAGCAGAACTCAGCCCCTGGCCACTGAAGCTTTCTTT
CASRTQPLATEAFF
>once|TRBV5-1|-|TRBJ2-5
TGCGCCAGCAGCTTGGCCGGAGACAGAGGGGAGACCCAGTACTTC
CASSLAGDRGETQYF
>-|TRBV25-1|-|TRBJ2-2
TGTGCCAGCAGTGAATTTTTCGGGAGAGAGTTATCGACCGGGGAGCTGTTTTTT
CASSEFFGRELSTGELFF
>-|TRBV7-8|-|TRBJ1-3
TGTGCCAGCAGCTTAGCAGCAGGAGGACGAACCATATATTTT
CASSLAAGGRTIYF
>-|TRBV12-5|-|TRBJ1-6
TGTGCTAGTGGTTTGTACGAGGGGTCACCCCTCCACTTT
CASGLYEGSPLHF
>once|TRBV11-2|-|TRBJ2-7
TGTGCCAGCAGCCCCATAGGGCCGGTGACCTACGAGCAGTACTTC
CASSPIGPVTYEQYF